A selection of T cell receptor beta chains follows, all from one sample in a study of OX40 agonist ivuxolimab in advanced cancers. Only in-frame clones appear in the TCRdb table, and some are missing; sequencing was by immunoSEQ multiplex PCR. The sample includes tens of thousands of clones, roughly 91% seen only once; the top ten take approximately 0.43%. The specimen comprised CD4+ or CD8+ T cells sorted from blood, sampled in a trial of the OX40 agonist ivuxolimab. The receptors originated from an adult with an advanced solid tumor such as melanoma, head and neck, liver or kidney cancer. The CDR3 runs from the conserved cysteine through the conserved F or W. A D gene is named only where the DNA matches it firmly. Expanded clones get a size class; other rows say once, few or many, or leave the size out.

D	size	J	V	DNA	CDR3
NA	NA	TRBJ2-7	TRBV18	TGTGCCAGCTCACCGCCGGGACCGCGAATGGAGCAGTACTTC	CASSPPGPRMEQYF
NA	NA	TRBJ1-5	TRBV6-6	TGTGCCAGCGGGCCCCCACGGTCCAATCAGCCCCAGCATTTT	CASGPPRSNQPQHF
NA	NA	TRBJ2-3	TRBV9	TGTGCCAGCAGCCCTAGTGGGGACACAGATACGCAGTATTTT	CASSPSGDTDTQYF
NA	NA	TRBJ1-3	TRBV2	TGTGCCACCAACCGGGGACCTGGAAACACCATATATTTT	CATNRGPGNTIYF
TRBD1	NA	TRBJ2-5	TRBV5-1	TGCGCCAGCAGCGGAGGGACAGGGGGTTACCAAGAGACCCAGTACTTC	CASSGGTGGYQETQYF
NA	NA	TRBJ1-6	TRBV6-1	TGTGCCAGCACGGGATTGTTGTATAATTCACCCCTCCACTTT	CASTGLLYNSPLHF
TRBD1	NA	TRBJ2-3	TRBV6-4	TGTGCCAGCAGGGCCGGGACAGGGGGAGATACGCAGTATTTT	CASRAGTGGDTQYF
NA	NA	TRBJ1-4	TRBV29-1	TGCAGCGTTGAACAAGCAACCGATGAAAAACTGTTTTTT	CSVEQATDEKLFF
NA	NA	TRBJ2-1	TRBV5-6	TGTGCCAGCAGCCTGGGTGTTTCTAGGGAGCAGTTCTTC	CASSLGVSREQFF
NA	NA	TRBJ1-5	TRBV7-2	TGTGCCAGCAGCCCCGACGGTAGCAATCAGCCCCAGCATTTT	CASSPDGSNQPQHF
TRBD1	once	TRBJ1-6	TRBV19	TGTGCCAGTAGTATAGGAGGGGGCCTGACACCCCTCCACTTT	CASSIGGGLTPLHF
TRBD1	few	TRBJ2-1	TRBV29-1	TGCAGCGTCGCGTCCGGGACAGACTACAATGAGCAGTTCTTC	CSVASGTDYNEQFF
NA	NA	TRBJ1-3	TRBV20-1	TGCAGTGCGTACAGGGAGCACACCATATATTTT	CSAYREHTIYF
TRBD1	NA	TRBJ1-2	TRBV7-3	TGTGCCAGCAGCTTAACGGGCGGGACAGGGAACTATGGCTACACCTTC	CASSLTGGTGNYGYTF
TRBD1	NA	TRBJ1-2	TRBV6-6	TGTGCCAGCAGGGGGGGACAGGGACCCGATGGCTACACCTTC	CASRGGQGPDGYTF
TRBD1	NA	TRBJ2-5	TRBV5-6	TGTGCCAGCAGCCAACAGGGGGGTGAGACCCAGTACTTC	CASSQQGGETQYF
TRBD2	NA	TRBJ2-7	TRBV11-2	TGTGCCAGCAGCTTAAGCCTGGGGGGGAACTACGAGCAGTACTTC	CASSLSLGGNYEQYF
TRBD1	NA	TRBJ2-7	TRBV7-3	TGTGCCAGCAGCCCGGGACAGGGCACCGAGCAGTACTTC	CASSPGQGTEQYF
NA	NA	TRBJ1-1	TRBV28	TGTGCCAGCAGTTTATGGGCAGGGGACACTGAAGCTTTCTTT	CASSLWAGDTEAFF
NA	NA	TRBJ1-5	TRBV7-2	TGTGCCAGCAGCTTAGTCCCCTCCGATCAGCCCCAGCATTTT	CASSLVPSDQPQHF
NA	NA	TRBJ2-4	TRBV19	TGTGCCAGTAGTATAGAGGGATGGAACATTCAGTACTTC	CASSIEGWNIQYF
NA	NA	TRBJ2-7	TRBV5-5	TGTGCCAGCAGCTTAGTGGGAGCCCACGAGCAGTACTTC	CASSLVGAHEQYF
TRBD1	NA	TRBJ2-1	TRBV6-4	TGTGCCAGCAGCGCCGAGCAGGGGGCGACCTATGAGCAGTTCTTC	CASSAEQGATYEQFF
NA	NA	TRBJ2-7	TRBV5-6	TGTGCCAGCAGCCCACGCCTTATACAGAATTACGAGCAGTACTTC	CASSPRLIQNYEQYF
NA	once	TRBJ2-6	TRBV7-2	TGTGCCAGCAGCTTATGGGCAGACAACGAATCTGGGGCCAACGTCCTGACTTTC	CASSLWADNESGANVLTF
TRBD1	NA	TRBJ1-6	TRBV9	TGTGCCAGCAGCCCGGGACAGGTTAATTCACCCCTCCACTTT	CASSPGQVNSPLHF
TRBD2	NA	TRBJ2-1	TRBV9	TGTGCCAGCAGCGTAGGCGGTAGCGGGGGGCCCGGGGGGAATGAGCAGTTCTTC	CASSVGGSGGPGGNEQFF
TRBD2	NA	TRBJ2-2	TRBV10-3	TGTGCCACCCGGGCGGGGGGGACCGGGGAGCTGTTTTTT	CATRAGGTGELFF
NA	NA	TRBJ2-2	TRBV5-4	TGTGCCAGCAGCTTAACGGGGAACACCGGGGAGCTGTTTTTT	CASSLTGNTGELFF
TRBD2	NA	TRBJ2-3	TRBV10-3	TGTGCCATCAGTGATCACGCCTCCCCTGGACTAGACACAGATACGCAGTATTTT	CAISDHASPGLDTDTQYF
NA	NA	TRBJ2-7	TRBV15	TGTGCCACCAGCAGAGATCTCGGTGGATACGAGCAGTACTTC	CATSRDLGGYEQYF
NA	NA	TRBJ1-5	TRBV18	TGTGCCAGCTCACCGCAGGGTTTGGATAGCAATCAGCCCCAGCATTTT	CASSPQGLDSNQPQHF
TRBD1	NA	TRBJ1-2	TRBV5-5	TGTGCCAGCAGCTTGGACAGGGGAAGGAATGGCTACACCTTC	CASSLDRGRNGYTF
TRBD1	NA	TRBJ2-7	TRBV2	TGTGCCAGCACCGGGACAGGGGTTGAGCAGTACTTC	CASTGTGVEQYF
NA	NA	TRBJ2-7	TRBV10-3	TGTGCCGCAGCTCGGTCCAGGGAATCCTACGAGCAGTACTTC	CAAARSRESYEQYF
NA	NA	TRBJ2-2	TRBV9	TGTGCCAGCAGCGTAGAAGGTGGATGGAGCGCTGCGAACACCGGGGAGCTGTTTTTT	CASSVEGGWSAANTGELFF
NA	NA	TRBJ1-1	TRBV7-6	TGTGCCAGCAGCTTAGCGCTGGGGCAGGTCCACACTGAAGCTTTCTTT	CASSLALGQVHTEAFF
NA	NA	TRBJ2-1	TRBV5-1	TGCGCCAGCAGCTTAGGAGGTGGGGGGTCTTACAATGAGCAGTTCTTC	CASSLGGGGSYNEQFF
NA	NA	TRBJ1-4	TRBV4-1	TGCGCCAGCAGCCAAAATCCGGCTCGGTCTAATGAAAAACTGTTTTTT	CASSQNPARSNEKLFF
TRBD2	NA	TRBJ2-5	TRBV5-1	TGCGCCAGCAGCCCGAGCGGGGGAGGTATGCGCACGAAAGAGACCCAGTACTTC	CASSPSGGGMRTKETQYF
NA	NA	TRBJ2-3	TRBV2	TGTGCCAGCAGTGGCCGACTAGTGGGGGGTGCTACGCAGTATTTT	CASSGRLVGGATQYF